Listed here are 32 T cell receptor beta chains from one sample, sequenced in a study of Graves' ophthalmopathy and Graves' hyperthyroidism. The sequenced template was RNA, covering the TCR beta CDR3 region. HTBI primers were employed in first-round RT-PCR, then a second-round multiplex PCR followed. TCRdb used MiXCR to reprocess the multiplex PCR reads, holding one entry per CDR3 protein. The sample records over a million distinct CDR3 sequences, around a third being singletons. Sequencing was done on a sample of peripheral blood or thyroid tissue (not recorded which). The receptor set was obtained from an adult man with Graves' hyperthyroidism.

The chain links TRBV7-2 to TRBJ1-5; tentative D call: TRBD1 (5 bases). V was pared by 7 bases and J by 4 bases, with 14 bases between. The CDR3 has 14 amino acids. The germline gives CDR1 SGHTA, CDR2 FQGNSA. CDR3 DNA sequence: TGTGCCAGCATCGAGGGAGACAGAAATCAGCCCCAGCATTTT. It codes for CASIEGDRNQPQHF.

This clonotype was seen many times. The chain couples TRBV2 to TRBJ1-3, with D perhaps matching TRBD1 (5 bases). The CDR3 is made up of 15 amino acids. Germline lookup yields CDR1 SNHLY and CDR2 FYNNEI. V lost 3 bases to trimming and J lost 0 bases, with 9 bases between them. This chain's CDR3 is CASSETVNSGNTIYF. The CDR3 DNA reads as TGTGCCAGCAGTGAGACAGTTAACTCTGGAAACACCATATATTTT.

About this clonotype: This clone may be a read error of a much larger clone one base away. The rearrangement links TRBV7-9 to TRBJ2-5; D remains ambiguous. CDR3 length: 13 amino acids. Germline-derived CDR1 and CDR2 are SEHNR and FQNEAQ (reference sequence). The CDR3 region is CASSSTHQEAQYF. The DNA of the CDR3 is TGTGCCAGCAGCTCTACACATCAAGAGGCCCAGTACTTC. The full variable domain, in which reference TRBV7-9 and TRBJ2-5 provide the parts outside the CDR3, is DTGVSQNPRHKITKRGQNVTFRCDPISEHNRLYWYRQTLGQGPEFLTYFQNEAQLEKSRLLSDRFSAERPKGSFSTLEIQRTEQGDSAMYLCASSSTHQEAQYFGPGTRLLVL.

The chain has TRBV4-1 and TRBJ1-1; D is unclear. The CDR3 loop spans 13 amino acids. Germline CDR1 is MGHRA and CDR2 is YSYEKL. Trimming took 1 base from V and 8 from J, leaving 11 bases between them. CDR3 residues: CASSQVGDAEAFF. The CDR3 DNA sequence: TGCGCCAGCAGCCAAGTCGGGGATGCCGAAGCTTTCTTT.

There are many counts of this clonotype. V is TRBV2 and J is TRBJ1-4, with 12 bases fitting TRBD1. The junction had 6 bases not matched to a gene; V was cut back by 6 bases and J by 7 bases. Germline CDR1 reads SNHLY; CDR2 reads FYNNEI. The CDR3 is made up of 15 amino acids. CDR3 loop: CASSGTGGPTEKLFF. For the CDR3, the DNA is TGTGCCAGCAGCGGGACAGGGGGCCCAACTGAAAAACTGTTTTTT. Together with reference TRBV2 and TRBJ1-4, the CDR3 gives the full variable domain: EPEVTQTPSHQVTQMGQEVILRCVPISNHLYFYWYRQILGQKVEFLVSFYNNEISEKSEIFDDQFSVERPDGSNFTLKIRSTKLEDSAMYFCASSGTGGPTEKLFFGSGTQLSVL.

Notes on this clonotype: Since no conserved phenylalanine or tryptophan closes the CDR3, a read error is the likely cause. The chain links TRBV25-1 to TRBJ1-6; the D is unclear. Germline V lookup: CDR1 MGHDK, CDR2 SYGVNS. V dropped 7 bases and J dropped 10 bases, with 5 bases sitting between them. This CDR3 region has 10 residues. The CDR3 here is CASTESPLHL. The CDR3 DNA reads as TGTGCCAGCACCGAATCACCCCTCCACTTA.

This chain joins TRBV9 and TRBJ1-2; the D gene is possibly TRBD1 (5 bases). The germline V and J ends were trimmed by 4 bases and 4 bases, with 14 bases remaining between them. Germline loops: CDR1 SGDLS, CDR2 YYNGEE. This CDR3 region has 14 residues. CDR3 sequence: CASSYRTDSYGYTF. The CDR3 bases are TGTGCCAGCAGCTACCGTACCGACAGCTATGGCTACACCTTC.

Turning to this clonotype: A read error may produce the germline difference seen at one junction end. CDR3 nucleotide sequence: TGTGCCAGCAGCCAATTGGGGACGGAGAACACTGAAGCTTTCTTT. Translating gives CASSQLGTENTEAFF. The chain combines TRBV4-1 with TRBJ1-1, with D possibly TRBD1 on 5 matching bases. Germline-derived CDR1 and CDR2 are MGHRA and YSYEKL. The CDR3 contains 15 residues.

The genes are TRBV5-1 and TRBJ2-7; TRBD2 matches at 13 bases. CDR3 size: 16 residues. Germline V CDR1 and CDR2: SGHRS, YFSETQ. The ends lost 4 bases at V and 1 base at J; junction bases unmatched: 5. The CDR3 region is CASSRGTSGNSYEQYF. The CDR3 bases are TGCGCCAGCAGCCGCGGGACTAGCGGGAATTCCTACGAGCAGTACTTC.

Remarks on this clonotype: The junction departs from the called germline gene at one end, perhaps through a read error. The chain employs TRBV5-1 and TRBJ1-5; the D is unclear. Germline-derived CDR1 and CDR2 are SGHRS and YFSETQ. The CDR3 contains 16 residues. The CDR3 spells CASMLSLPPYNQPQHF. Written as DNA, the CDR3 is TGTGCCAGCATGCTGTCACTCCCGCCTTACAATCAGCCCCAGCATTTT. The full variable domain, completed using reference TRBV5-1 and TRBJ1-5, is KAGVTQTPRYLIKTRGQQVTLSCSPISGHRSVSWYQQTPGQGLQFLFEYFSETQRNKGNFPGRFSGRQFSNSRSEMNVSTLELGDSALYLCASMLSLPPYNQPQHFGDGTRLSIL.

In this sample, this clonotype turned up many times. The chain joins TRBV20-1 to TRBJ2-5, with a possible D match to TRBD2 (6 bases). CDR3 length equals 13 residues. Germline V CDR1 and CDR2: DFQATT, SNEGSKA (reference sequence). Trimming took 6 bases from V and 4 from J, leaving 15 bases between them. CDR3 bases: TGCAGTGCCGGCGGGGTAAAAAGAGAGACCCAGTACTTC. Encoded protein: CSAGGVKRETQYF.

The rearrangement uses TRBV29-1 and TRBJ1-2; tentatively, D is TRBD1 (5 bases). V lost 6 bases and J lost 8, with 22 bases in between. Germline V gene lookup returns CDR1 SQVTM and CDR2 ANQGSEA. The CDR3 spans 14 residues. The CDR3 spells CSVDPGDGVHGYTF. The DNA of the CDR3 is TGCAGCGTCGACCCGGGGGACGGGGTCCACGGCTACACCTTC. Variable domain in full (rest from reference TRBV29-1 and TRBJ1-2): SAVISQKPSRDICQRGTSLTIQCQVDSQVTMMFWYRQQPGQSLTLIATANQGSEATYESGFVIDKFPISRPNLTFSTLTVSNMSPEDSSIYLCSVDPGDGVHGYTFGSGTRLTVV.

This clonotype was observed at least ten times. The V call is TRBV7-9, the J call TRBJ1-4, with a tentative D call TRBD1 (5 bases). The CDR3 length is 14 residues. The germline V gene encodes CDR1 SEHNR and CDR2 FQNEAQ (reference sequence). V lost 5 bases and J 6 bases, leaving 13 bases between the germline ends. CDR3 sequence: CASSAGTEDEKLFF. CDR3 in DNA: TGTGCCAGCAGCGCCGGGACGGAAGATGAAAAACTGTTTTTT.

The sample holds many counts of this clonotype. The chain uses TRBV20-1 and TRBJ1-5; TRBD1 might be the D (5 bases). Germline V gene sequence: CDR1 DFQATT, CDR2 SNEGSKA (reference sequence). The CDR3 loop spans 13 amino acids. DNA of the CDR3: TGCGGCTCTGCGGGGGGTCTGGGCCAGCCCCAGCATTTT. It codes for CGSAGGLGQPQHF.

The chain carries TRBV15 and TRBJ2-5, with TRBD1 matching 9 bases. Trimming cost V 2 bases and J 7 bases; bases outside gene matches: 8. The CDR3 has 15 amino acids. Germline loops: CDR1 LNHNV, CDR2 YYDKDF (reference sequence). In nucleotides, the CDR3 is TGTGCCACCAGCAGAAGCCGGGACAGGGCGGGGACCCAGTACTTC. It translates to CATSRSRDRAGTQYF.

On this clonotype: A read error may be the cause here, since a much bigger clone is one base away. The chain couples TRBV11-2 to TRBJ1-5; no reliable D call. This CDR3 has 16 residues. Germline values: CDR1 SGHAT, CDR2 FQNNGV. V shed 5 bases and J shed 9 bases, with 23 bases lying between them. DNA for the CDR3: TGTGCCAGCAGCCCAGATCCCCCGACGGCCGACGGGCCCCAGCATTTT. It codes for CASSPDPPTADGPQHF.

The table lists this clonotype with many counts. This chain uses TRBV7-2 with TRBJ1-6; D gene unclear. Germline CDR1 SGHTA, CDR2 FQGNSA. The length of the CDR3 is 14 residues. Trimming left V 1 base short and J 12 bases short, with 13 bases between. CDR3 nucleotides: TGTGCCAGCAGCTTAGAGTTGGTCAGCCGACCCCTCCACTTT. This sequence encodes CASSLELVSRPLHF.

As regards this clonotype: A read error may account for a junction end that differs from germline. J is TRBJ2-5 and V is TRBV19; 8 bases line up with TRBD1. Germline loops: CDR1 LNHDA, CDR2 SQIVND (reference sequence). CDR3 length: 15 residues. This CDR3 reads CASSIQGQAGETRYF. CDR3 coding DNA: TGTGCCAGTAGTATTCAGGGACAGGCAGGAGAGACCCGGTACTTC.

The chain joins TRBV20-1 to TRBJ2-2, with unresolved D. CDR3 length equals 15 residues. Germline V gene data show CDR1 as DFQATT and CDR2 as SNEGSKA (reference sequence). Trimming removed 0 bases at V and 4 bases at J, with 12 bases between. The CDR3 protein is CSARDFRRRTGELFF. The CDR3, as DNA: TGCAGTGCTAGAGATTTCAGGAGACGCACCGGGGAGCTGTTTTTT.

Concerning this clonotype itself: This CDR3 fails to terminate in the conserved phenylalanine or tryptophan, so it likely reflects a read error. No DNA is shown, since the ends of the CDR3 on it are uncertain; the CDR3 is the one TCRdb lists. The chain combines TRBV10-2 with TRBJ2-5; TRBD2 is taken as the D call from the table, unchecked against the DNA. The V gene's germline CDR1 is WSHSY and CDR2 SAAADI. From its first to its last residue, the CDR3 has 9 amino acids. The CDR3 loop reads CASSQGLTS.

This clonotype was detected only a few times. DNA of the CDR3: TGTGCCAGCAGTTTAGGGCTCACAGGGGGCACTGAAGCTTTCTTT. This gives the protein CASSLGLTGGTEAFF. The chain combines TRBV12-3 or TRBV12-4 with TRBJ1-1; 8 bases match TRBD1. CDR3 length: 15 residues. Trimming at V came to 1 base and at J to 4 bases, leaving 5 bases not matched to a gene.

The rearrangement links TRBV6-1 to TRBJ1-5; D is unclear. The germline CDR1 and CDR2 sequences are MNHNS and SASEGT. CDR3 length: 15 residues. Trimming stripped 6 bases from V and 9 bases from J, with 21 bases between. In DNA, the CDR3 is TGTGCCAGCAGCATCGTTACGGACGGATCGAGGCCCCAGCATTTT. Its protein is CASSIVTDGSRPQHF.

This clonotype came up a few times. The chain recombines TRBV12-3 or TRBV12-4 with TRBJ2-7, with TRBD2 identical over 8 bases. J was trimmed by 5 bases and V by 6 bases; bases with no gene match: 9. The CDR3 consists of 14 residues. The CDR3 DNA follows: TGTGCCAGCAGACCCCGGGGGGGCAGCGACGAGCAGTACTTC. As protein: CASRPRGGSDEQYF.

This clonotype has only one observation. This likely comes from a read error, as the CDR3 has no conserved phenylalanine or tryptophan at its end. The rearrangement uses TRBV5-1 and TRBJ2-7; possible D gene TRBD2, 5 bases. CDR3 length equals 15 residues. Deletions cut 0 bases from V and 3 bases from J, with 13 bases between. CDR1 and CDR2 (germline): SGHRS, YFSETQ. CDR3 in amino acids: CASSLGGFERYEQYS. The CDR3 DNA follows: TGCGCCAGCAGCTTGGGAGGGTTTGAACGCTACGAGCAGTACTCC.

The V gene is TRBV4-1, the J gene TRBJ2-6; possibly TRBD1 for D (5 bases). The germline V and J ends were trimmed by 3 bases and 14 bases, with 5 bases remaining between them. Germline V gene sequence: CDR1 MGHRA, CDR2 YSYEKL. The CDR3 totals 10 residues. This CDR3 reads CASSQGLLTF. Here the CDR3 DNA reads TGCGCCAGCAGCCAGGGGCTCCTGACTTTC.

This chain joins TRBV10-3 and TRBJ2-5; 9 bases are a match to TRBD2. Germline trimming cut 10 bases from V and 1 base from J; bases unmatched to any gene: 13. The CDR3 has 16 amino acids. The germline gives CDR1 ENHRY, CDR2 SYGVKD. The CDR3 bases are TGTGCCAGCAGCCCCTACCGAGCGGGAGGCCAAGAGACCCAGTACTTC. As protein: CASSPYRAGGQETQYF.

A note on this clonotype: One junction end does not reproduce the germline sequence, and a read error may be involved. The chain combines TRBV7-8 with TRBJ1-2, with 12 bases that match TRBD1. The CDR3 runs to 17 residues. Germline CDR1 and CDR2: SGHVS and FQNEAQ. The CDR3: CASSLEGTGGVSWGYAF. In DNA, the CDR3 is TGTGCCAGCAGCTTAGAGGGGACAGGGGGCGTGAGCTGGGGCTACGCCTTC.

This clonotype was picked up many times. The CDR3 DNA is TGTGCCAGCAGCGCAGACGGGGAGCTGTTTTTT. Translated: CASSADGELFF. The chain couples TRBV7-9 to TRBJ2-2; D is ambiguous. The germline V gene has CDR1 SEHNR and CDR2 FQNEAQ (reference sequence). The V end lost 5 bases, the J end lost 7 bases, and 5 bases lay between the germline ends. The CDR3 spans 11 residues.

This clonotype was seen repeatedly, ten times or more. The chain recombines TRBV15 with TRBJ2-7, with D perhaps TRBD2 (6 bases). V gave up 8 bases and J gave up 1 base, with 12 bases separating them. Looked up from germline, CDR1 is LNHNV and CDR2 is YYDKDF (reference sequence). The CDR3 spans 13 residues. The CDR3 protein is CATANGGSYEQYF. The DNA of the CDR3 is TGTGCCACCGCGAATGGGGGGTCCTACGAGCAGTACTTC.

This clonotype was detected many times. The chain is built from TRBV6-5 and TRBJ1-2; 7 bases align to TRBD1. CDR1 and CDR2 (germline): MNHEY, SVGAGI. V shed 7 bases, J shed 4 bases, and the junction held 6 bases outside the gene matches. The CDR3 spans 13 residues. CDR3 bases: TGTGCCAGCACACCGGGACAGTCCTATGGCTACACCTTC. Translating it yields CASTPGQSYGYTF.

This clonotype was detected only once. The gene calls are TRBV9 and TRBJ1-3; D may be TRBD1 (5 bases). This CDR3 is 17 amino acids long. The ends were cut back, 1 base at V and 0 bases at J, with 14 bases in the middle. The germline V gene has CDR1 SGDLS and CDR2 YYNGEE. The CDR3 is CASSVLGVTDSGNTIYF. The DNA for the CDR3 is TGTGCCAGCAGCGTATTAGGGGTGACAGACTCTGGAAACACCATATATTTT.

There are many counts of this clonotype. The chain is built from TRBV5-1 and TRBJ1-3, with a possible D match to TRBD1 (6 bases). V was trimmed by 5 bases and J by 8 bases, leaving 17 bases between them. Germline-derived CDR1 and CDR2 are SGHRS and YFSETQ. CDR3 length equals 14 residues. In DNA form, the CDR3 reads TGCGCCAGCAGGGCCCTGGCGGGGGCGGACACCATATATTTT. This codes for CASRALAGADTIYF.